This T cell receptor (beta chain) was documented in a study of Ad26.COV2.S vaccination and SARS-CoV-2 variants. With respect to this clone: The sample has other DNA sequences that encode this CDR3 too.

Profiled with immunoSEQ multiplex PCR; TCRdb holds only in-frame clones, not every one. Of 350,000 to 400,000 clones listed, 70% to 90% were seen once; the top ten hold over 1.5%. Treatment described: approximately 18 received Ad26.COV2.S at low or high dose, single or two shots; five or six received placebo; per-sample allocation not given. The samples date from day 63 after the first vaccine or placebo injection. The sequences come from peripheral blood, collected in a trial of Ad26.COV2.S vaccine versus placebo. The source of this sequence is a person aged 18-60 years who received the Ad26.COV2.S COVID-19 vaccine or a placebo.

CDR3 residues: CATSDATGVGQPQHF. The CDR3 nucleotides are TGTGCCACCAGTGATGCCACAGGGGTCGGGCAGCCCCAGCATTTT. This chain connects TRBV24-1 to TRBJ1-5; 7 bases map to TRBD1. The germline gives CDR1 KGHDR, CDR2 SFDVKD. V was clipped by 3 bases and J by 7 bases; unmatched bases: 8. This CDR3 is 15 amino acids long.